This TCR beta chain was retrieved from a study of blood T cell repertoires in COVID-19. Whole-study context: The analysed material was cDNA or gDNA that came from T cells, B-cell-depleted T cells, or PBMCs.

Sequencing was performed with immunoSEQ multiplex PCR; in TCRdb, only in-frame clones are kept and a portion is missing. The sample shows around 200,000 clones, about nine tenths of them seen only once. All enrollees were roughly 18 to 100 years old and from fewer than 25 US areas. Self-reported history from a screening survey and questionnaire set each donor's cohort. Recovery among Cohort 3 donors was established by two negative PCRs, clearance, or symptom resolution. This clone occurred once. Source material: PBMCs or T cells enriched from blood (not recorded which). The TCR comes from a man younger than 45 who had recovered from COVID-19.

This chain's CDR3 is CASSIAGGRQETQYF. CDR3 DNA sequence: TGCGCCAGCAGCATAGCAGGGGGAAGACAAGAGACCCAGTACTTC. The rearrangement uses TRBV5-1 and TRBJ2-5; 7 nucleotides match TRBD1. CDR3 length: 15 amino acids. Looked up from germline, CDR1 is SGHRS and CDR2 is YFSETQ. V lost 4 bases to trimming and J lost 2 bases; unmatched junction nucleotides: 8.